This TCR beta chain derives from a study of CD8+ T cells in alopecia areata. Whole-study context: Those treated were given oral tofacitinib at 5 to 10 mg twice daily. Findings and limits, study-wide: TCR sharing was clearer in mice than between patients, perhaps partly owing to patient HLA diversity. Within the top 100, expanded CD8+ clones significantly decreased with tofacitinib, as did scalp clonality.

This clone was observed a handful of times. Its matching antigen is unknown. Following extraction, RNA underwent reverse transcription to cDNA, which served as the sequencing template. Profiled with immunoSEQ multiplex PCR; TCRdb holds only in-frame clones, not every one. The sample yields about 110,000 clones, approximately 54% seen once. The trim removed 7 bases at V and 2 bases at J, leaving 4 bases unmatched. The CDR3 runs 13 residues. Germline V lookup: CDR1 SQVTM, CDR2 ANQGSEA. The treatment is: oral pan-JAK inhibitor, 5-10 mg twice daily. This chain connects TRBV29-1 to TRBJ2-2; TRBD1 agrees at 7 bases. The material was CD8+ T cells sorted from blood, obtained at week 24, from a patient treated with tofacitinib. The sequence was obtained from a human donor with alopecia areata. CDR3 bases: TGCAGCGCCGCAGGGGGTAACACCGGGGAGCTGTTTTTT. Translated: CSAAGGNTGELFF.